This entry lists 11 T cell receptor delta chains sequenced from one sample in a study of γδ T cells in repeated Plasmodium falciparum infection. Flow sorting of PBMC yielded separate Vgamma9/Vdelta2+ and Vdelta2-negative gammadelta T cell populations for bulk repertoire analysis. TCRdb made new clone calls on the multiplex PCR reads using CATT. Here the sample spans 45,000 to 60,000 delta-chain clones, around 2% being singletons. The sequenced sample was gamma-delta T cells from blood. The receptors come from a pool of human donors (malaria-infected and uninfected, not separated).

Within the sample, this clone is medium-sized. This sample also contains other DNA sequences that code for the same CDR3. V and J are TRDV1 and TRDJ1, with D possibly matching TRDD2 (6 bases). The length of the CDR3 is 21 residues. Trimming cost V 2 bases and J 5 bases, with 33 bases left between them. Germline lookup yields CDR1 TSWWSYY and CDR2 QGS. The CDR3 nucleotides are TGTGCTCTTGGGGAAAAAGTCCCCTACTTCCTTCTTGGACCCTCGGGGGATAAACTCATCTTT. It specifies CALGEKVPYFLLGPSGDKLIF.

This clone was detected ten times or more. This likely came from a read error, as a far larger clone is one base away. Other nucleotide sequences in the sample specify the same CDR3. V gene TRDV1 combines with J gene TRDJ1, with 10 bases aligning to TRDD3. CDR1 and CDR2 (germline): TSWWSYY, QGS. The length of the CDR3 is 15 residues. The CDR3 loop is CALATGGSSTDKLIF. In DNA form, the CDR3 reads TGTGCCCTTGCAACTGGGGGATCGAGCACCGATAAACTCATCTTT.

At least ten counts were recorded for this clone. A far larger clone is off by one base, so a read error is likely. The sample carries other DNA sequences with the same CDR3. The V gene is TRDV1, the J gene TRDJ1, with D maybe TRDD3 (5 bases). TCRdb is silent on the J gene; assignment here came from matching the DNA to germline. Trimming shortened V by 1 base and J by 6 bases, and 30 bases separated the two germline ends. Germline CDR1 and CDR2: TSWWSYY and QGS. The CDR3 extends over 20 amino acids. CDR3 in amino acids: CALGEQKDFLRFRGLYKLIF. The CDR3 DNA sequence: TGTGCTCTTGGGGAACAAAAAGACTTCTTACGTTTTCGGGGGCTCTATAAACTCATCTTT.

Worth noting for this clone: This sequence is one base from a far larger clone and is likely a read error. This same CDR3 is encoded by further DNA sequences in the sample. The chain links TRDV2 to TRDJ1; 8 bases are shared with TRDD3. No J segment appears in TCRdb, so it was assigned here by matching the sequence to germline. The junction had 11 bases not matched to a gene; V was cut back by 3 bases and J by 0 bases. This CDR3 is built from 17 residues. The germline CDR1 and CDR2 sequences are GEAIGNYY and EKD. Written as DNA, the CDR3 is TGTGCCTGTGACGTACTGGGGGGTAACCGCTACACCGATAAACTCATCTTT. Encoded protein: CACDVLGGNRYTDKLIF.

This clone was seen more than once but under ten times. For this DNA, TCRdb reports the protein of a much larger clone, which diverges at residue 16, most likely from a read error; the protein presented here is translated directly from the DNA. The chain employs TRDV1 and TRDJ3; 7 bases line up with TRDD3. Germline matching of the DNA provided the J gene here, since TCRdb leaves it blank. Per the germline V gene, CDR1 is TSWWSYY and CDR2 is QGS. With V trimmed by 0 bases and J by 0 bases, 26 bases remained unmatched. The CDR3 runs 26 residues. The CDR3 coding sequence is TGTGCTCTTGGGGAACTCAACCCCCCTACGTTGGAAGTCTGGGGGGTTAGCTCCTGGGACACCCGACAGATGTTTTTC. This sequence encodes CALGELNPPTLEVWGVSSWDTRQMFF.

At least ten counts were recorded for this clone. A far larger clone is just one base off, so this is likely a read error. The same CDR3 also results from other DNA sequences found in this sample. The chain uses TRDV3 and TRDJ1, with 11 bases lining up with TRDD3. The J gene, missing from TCRdb, was assigned here through DNA to germline matching. Germline V gene lookup returns CDR1 TVYSNPD and CDR2 GDNSRS (reference sequence). The CDR3 spans 14 residues. The CDR3 protein is CASYYWGIGPKLIF. The DNA for the CDR3 is TGTGCTTCCTATTACTGGGGGATAGGGCCAAAACTCATCTTT.

This clone was found many times. The chain joins TRDV1 to TRDJ1; D is possibly TRDD2 or TRDD3 (5 bases each). The CDR3 spans 25 residues. Trimming left V 3 bases short and J 0 bases short, with 41 bases between. In germline, CDR1 is TSWWSYY, CDR2 QGS. CDR3 sequence reads: CALGDRLRRSVLLLGDGENTDKLIF. The CDR3 coding sequence is TGTGCTCTTGGGGATAGACTCCGCCGATCGGTTCTTCTCCTAGGAGATGGGGAAAACACCGATAAACTCATCTTT.

Remarks on this clone: The TCRdb protein, from a much larger clone, departs from this DNA's translation at residue 6, likely by read error; the protein shown derives from the DNA. Here the CDR3 DNA reads TGTGCCTTTTCCGTCCCCTTTTACTGGGGGATACGCGAGTCTTACACCGATAAGCTCATCTTT. Translating it yields CAFSVPFYWGIRESYTDKLIF. For the V gene the call is TRDV3; the J gene has no call; the D segment call TRDD3 is taken from the table without a DNA check. Looked up from germline, CDR1 is TVYSNPD and CDR2 is GDNSRS (reference sequence). The CDR3 covers 21 residues.

As for this clone: This DNA's translation and the protein TCRdb lists, from a much larger clone, do not match at residue 7, likely due to a read error; the protein shown is translated from the DNA. CDR3 amino acids: CALGFYPFTATDKLIF. For the CDR3, the DNA is TGTGCTCTTGGATTCTACCCCTTTACTGCTACCGATAAACTCATCTTT. The gene calls are TRDV1 and TRDJ1; no firm D call. In the absence of a J gene in TCRdb, the DNA was matched to germline to assign it here. Trimming removed 6 bases at V and 2 bases at J, with 19 bases between. The CDR3 is 16 amino acids. CDR1 is TSWWSYY and CDR2 is QGS in the germline V gene.

On this clone itself: A far larger clone is one base from this, pointing to a likely read error. This same CDR3 is encoded by further DNA sequences in the sample. V usage is TRDV3 and J usage is TRDJ1; D ambiguous. The J gene, left out of TCRdb, was set here by checking the DNA against germline. The V gene's germline CDR1 is TVYSNPD and CDR2 GDNSRS (reference sequence). The CDR3 runs to 15 residues. CDR3 region: CAFSASWWDTDKLIF. In DNA, the CDR3 is TGCGCCTTTAGCGCCTCGTGGTGGGACACCGATAAACTCATCTTT.

This clone was observed a few times. A far larger clone is one base from this, pointing to a likely read error. The sample has other DNA sequences that encode this CDR3 too. The CDR3 DNA reads as TGTGCTTATAGGAGCGCGTGGGCTCATCCTCTCAAAGACCGGTACTGGGGGATACCAATCTCCGATAAACTCATCTTT. Translated: CAYRSAWAHPLKDRYWGIPISDKLIF. This chain uses TRAV38-2/DV8 with TRDJ1; TRDD3 aligns across 12 bases. Since TCRdb gives no J gene, matching the DNA to germline was used here to assign it. The trim removed 0 bases at V and 3 bases at J, leaving 33 bases unmatched. Germline CDR1 reads TSESDYY; CDR2 reads QEAYKQQN. The CDR3 has 26 amino acids.